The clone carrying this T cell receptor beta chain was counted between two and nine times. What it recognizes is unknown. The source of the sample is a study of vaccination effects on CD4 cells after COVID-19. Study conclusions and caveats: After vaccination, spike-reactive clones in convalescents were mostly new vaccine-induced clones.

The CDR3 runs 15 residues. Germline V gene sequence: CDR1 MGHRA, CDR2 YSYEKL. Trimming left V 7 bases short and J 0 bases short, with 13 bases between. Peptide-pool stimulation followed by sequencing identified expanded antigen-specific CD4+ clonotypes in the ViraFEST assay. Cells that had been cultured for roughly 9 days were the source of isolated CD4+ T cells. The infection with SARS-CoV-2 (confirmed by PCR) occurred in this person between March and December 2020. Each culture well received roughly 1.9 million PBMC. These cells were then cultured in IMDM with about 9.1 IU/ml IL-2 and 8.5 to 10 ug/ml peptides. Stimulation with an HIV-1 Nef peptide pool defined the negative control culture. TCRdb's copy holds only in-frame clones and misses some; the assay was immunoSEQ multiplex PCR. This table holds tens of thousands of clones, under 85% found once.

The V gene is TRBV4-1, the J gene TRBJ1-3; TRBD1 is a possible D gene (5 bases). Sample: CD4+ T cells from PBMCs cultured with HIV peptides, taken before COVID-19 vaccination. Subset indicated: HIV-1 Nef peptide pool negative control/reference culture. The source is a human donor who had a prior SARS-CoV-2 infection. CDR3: CASNPGLLSGNTIYF. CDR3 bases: TGCGCCAGCAATCCGGGGCTCCTCTCTGGAAACACCATATATTTT.